These 4 T cell receptor beta chains came from one sample sequenced in a study of blood T cell repertoires in COVID-19 (dated by TCRdb to about 2020). The receptor library was made with the immunoSEQ multiplex PCR assay. Not all clones reach the TCRdb copy of this immuneACCESS table, which keeps in-frame sequences only. Checked studies attribute under half of the gap to unresolved V genes and leave the rest unexplained. The sample has hundreds of thousands of clones on record, approximately 83% of them singletons. About 7.4% of the sample is in the top ten clones. The source material was peripheral blood. The receptors originated from a woman aged 45 to 65 with acute or convalescent COVID-19.

The rearrangement links TRBV11-1 to TRBJ1-1; D might be TRBD1 (5 bases). The germline V gene encodes CDR1 SGHAT and CDR2 FQDESV (reference sequence). With 5 bases removed from V and 7 bases from J, the gap between germline ends came to 11 bases. This CDR3 comprises 12 residues. CDR3: CASSPTQGEAFF. For the CDR3, the DNA is TGTGCCAGCAGCCCAACCCAGGGTGAAGCTTTCTTT. The complete variable domain, with remaining parts taken from reference TRBV11-1 and TRBJ1-1, reads EAEVAQSPRYKITEKSQAVAFWCDPISGHATLYWYRQILGQGPELLVQFQDESVVDDSQLPKDRFSAERLKGVDSTLKIQPAELGDSAMYLCASSPTQGEAFFGQGTRLTVV.

This clone came up a few times. This chain links TRBV1 with TRBJ2-5; no DNA check was done on the table's D call, TRBD2. TRBV1 constitutes a pseudogene. The CDR3 runs 16 residues. CDR3 coding DNA: TGCACCAGCAGCCCATCTCCCTTAGACTTCCAAGAGACCCAGTACTTC. Its protein product is CTSSPSPLDFQETQYF.

The chain is built from TRBV6-4 and TRBJ2-3; 13 bases agree with TRBD2. CDR1 is MRHNA and CDR2 is SNTAGT in the germline V gene. V dropped 3 bases and J dropped 4; count of bases not matched to a gene: 4. The CDR3 sequence is 16 residues long. CDR3 in amino acids: CASSELGTSGADTQYF. CDR3 DNA: TGTGCCAGCAGTGAACTCGGGACTAGCGGGGCAGATACGCAGTATTTT.

This clone was picked up one time. The chain recombines TRBV6-4 with TRBJ1-6, with unresolved D. The CDR3 loop spans 13 amino acids. Germline lookup yields CDR1 MRHNA and CDR2 SNTAGT. The V gene lost 4 bases and the J gene lost 10 bases, with 11 bases spanning the gap. CDR3 loop: CASSAGENSPLHF. The CDR3 region has the DNA TGTGCCAGCAGTGCCGGGGAGAACTCACCCCTCCACTTT.